Listed below are T cell receptor beta chains from one sample, sequenced in a study of T cell repertoires in cytomegalovirus infection. Antigen specificity for these receptors is unknown. TCRdb processed the reads anew with MiXCR; each CDR3 protein has one entry. The profile covers around 900,000 distinct CDR3 sequences, with approximately 31% appearing a single time and roughly 13% taken by the ten largest. The specimen comprised cultured CD8+ T cells from PBMCs, sampled from culture after CMV antigen stimulation. The receptors were sampled from a human donor in good health (CMV status not recorded). Some clones in this sample may be carry-over from other donors' samples. CDR3s include the opening cysteine and the closing phenylalanine or tryptophan. The D gene is left open where the match is weak. The size field is filled for only some rows; it gives once, few, many or a size class.

j_call	v_call	d_call	clone_size	cdr3_nt	cdr3_aa
TRBJ2-1	TRBV23-1	-	few	TGCGCCAGCAGCTACAAAAAACCGAAGATGGGCAATGAGCAGTTCTTC	CASSYKKPKMGNEQFF
TRBJ1-5	TRBV4-1	-	-	TGCGCCAGCAGCCAAGGAGGCAGGGGAAGCAATCAGCCCCAGCATTTT	CASSQGGRGSNQPQHF
TRBJ2-3	TRBV6-2/TRBV6-3	TRBD2	-	TGTGCCAGCAGTCCGGGGGGTCGGGGAGATACGCAGTATTTT	CASSPGGRGDTQYF
TRBJ1-5	TRBV2	-	-	TGTGCCAGCAGTACTAGGGGGGCTGGAGGCAATCAGCCCCAGCATTTT	CASSTRGAGGNQPQHF
TRBJ2-5	TRBV19	TRBD1	-	TGTGCCAGTAGACCCTGGACAGGGGGCCCAGAGACCCAGTACTTC	CASRPWTGGPETQYF
TRBJ2-2	TRBV6-5	-	-	TGTGCCGCTCAACCTTTGAGGACCGGGGAGCTGTTTTTT	CAAQPLRTGELFF
TRBJ2-1	TRBV18	TRBD2	-	TGTGCCAGCTCACCAGCTATCCGAGGACTAGCTAACAATGAGCAGTTCTTC	CASSPAIRGLANNEQFF
TRBJ2-5	TRBV7-6	-	many	TGTGCCAGCAGCTCGAAGCTGGGGGAGACCCAGTACTTC	CASSSKLGETQYF
TRBJ2-1	TRBV7-2	-	few	TGTGCCAGCAGCAACGGGGGACCACGAGACAATGAGCAGTTCTTC	CASSNGGPRDNEQFF
TRBJ2-1	TRBV29-1	TRBD2	-	TGCAGCGTTGAACCGTCTAGCGGGGACAACTATGAGCAGTTCTTC	CSVEPSSGDNYEQFF
TRBJ1-2	TRBV28	-	many	TGTGCCAGCAGTTTGGGTCAGGGACGTGATGGCTACACCTTC	CASSLGQGRDGYTF
TRBJ2-3	TRBV20-1	TRBD2	-	TGCAGTGCTAGAGGGGGGCTAGCGGGGGTCACAGATACGCAGTATTTT	CSARGGLAGVTDTQYF
TRBJ2-5	TRBV7-3	-	few	TGTGCCAGCAGCTCGACTCCCTCGGAGACCCAGTACTTC	CASSSTPSETQYF
TRBJ1-5	TRBV7-6	-	-	TGTGCCAGCTCCCGGGGCCCGCGGCAGCCCCAGCATTTT	CASSRGPRQPQHF
TRBJ1-2	TRBV5-6	-	-	TGTGCCAGCAGCGGCCGGGACAAGAACTATGGCTACACCTTC	CASSGRDKNYGYTF
TRBJ1-2	TRBV27	TRBD1	-	TGTGCCAGCACCCTCAGAGGGACAGGGTCGTATGGCTACACCTTC	CASTLRGTGSYGYTF
TRBJ2-7	TRBV7-6	-	-	TGTGCCAGCAGCTTAGCGGGCAGGGGGGGCAACGAGCAGTACTTC	CASSLAGRGGNEQYF
TRBJ1-1	TRBV7-3	-	once	TGTGCCAGCAGCTTAGGAGCAGGGAAAGCTTTCTTT	CASSLGAGKAFF
TRBJ1-2	TRBV7-9	-	-	TGTGCCAGCAGCCCAGACGACAGAGCTCAACTCTATGGCTACACCTTC	CASSPDDRAQLYGYTF
TRBJ1-3	TRBV6-5	TRBD1	-	TGTGCCAGCAGTCAACAGGGGCTTGAGGACACCATATATTTT	CASSQQGLEDTIYF
TRBJ1-1	TRBV14	-	-	TGTGCCAGCAGCCAACCTAGGGGGATGAACACTGAAGCTTTCTTT	CASSQPRGMNTEAFF
TRBJ1-4	TRBV18	-	few	TGTGCCAGCTCACCAACCACCGGCTACGAAGGTGCAACTAATGAAAAACTGTTTTTT	CASSPTTGYEGATNEKLFF
TRBJ2-7	TRBV19	TRBD1	few	TGTGCCAGTAGTAAGGACAGGTGGGAAGAGCAGTACTTC	CASSKDRWEEQYF
TRBJ1-1	TRBV7-9	-	many	TGTGCCAGCAGGAAACCCCGAGGGGAAGGAGGTTTGAACACTGAAGCTTTCTTT	CASRKPRGEGGLNTEAFF
TRBJ2-3	TRBV7-9	-	-	TGTGCCAGCGGGCCGGTAGATACGCAGTATTTT	CASGPVDTQYF
TRBJ1-2	TRBV12-3/TRBV12-4	-	-	TGTGCCAGCAGTCCTACAAAAGAAGGCTACACCTTC	CASSPTKEGYTF
TRBJ2-3	TRBV7-2	TRBD1	-	TGTGCCAGCAGCTTAGCCAGGGACAGAGGGCAGTATTTT	CASSLARDRGQYF
TRBJ2-1	TRBV20-1	-	-	TGCAGTGCTAGATTCCCGGGACATGGGACCTACAATGAGCAGTTCTTC	CSARFPGHGTYNEQFF
TRBJ2-7	TRBV7-6	-	many	TGTGCCAGCAGCTTGAGCCAGGGCGCGACCTACGAGCAGTACTTC	CASSLSQGATYEQYF
TRBJ2-7	TRBV6-6	TRBD2	-	TGTGCCAGCAGTTACCCCGAAGGGCTTGCGGGGGACCCAGATTCCTACGAGCAGTACTTC	CASSYPEGLAGDPDSYEQYF
TRBJ1-2	TRBV4-1	-	many	TGCGCCAGCAGCCAAGGAATGGGCAATCCTCTGCCTGCACCCATATATGGCTACACCTTC	CASSQGMGNPLPAPIYGYTF
TRBJ2-7	TRBV5-6	-	-	TGTGCCAGCAGCTTGGGCTTTCGTTACGAGCAGTACTTC	CASSLGFRYEQYF
TRBJ2-1	TRBV19	TRBD2	-	TGTGCCAGTACCGTAGCGGGGGGGGTCTATGAGCAGTTCTTC	CASTVAGGVYEQFF
TRBJ2-5	TRBV2	-	-	TGTGCCAGCAGTCTTTCGTGGGAACAAGAGACCCAGTACTTC	CASSLSWEQETQYF
TRBJ1-1	TRBV7-6	-	many	TGTGCCAGCAGTCGACGGGCGGGGGATGAAGCTTTCTTT	CASSRRAGDEAFF
TRBJ2-1	TRBV7-9	TRBD2	-	TGTGCCAGCAGCTTACTAGCGGTGGGGCCAAATGAGCAGTTCTTC	CASSLLAVGPNEQFF